Presented here are 9 T cell receptor beta chains from one specimen sequenced in a study of blood T cell dynamics during melanoma immunotherapy. Time point noted: week 3, after first cycle of checkpoint inhibitor. This table comes from immunoSEQ multiplex PCR, and its TCRdb copy is limited to in-frame clones, with some not included. The table lists 11,000 or so clones, more than 70% of them singletons, with roughly 6.1% in the top ten. The sample consisted of blood, taken from a patient treated with checkpoint blockade. The source is a human donor with melanoma.

The rearrangement joins TRBV30 to TRBJ2-2; D gene unclear. CDR1 and CDR2 from the germline V gene are GTSNPN and SVGIG (reference sequence). V was cut by 4 bases and J by 5 bases, with 8 bases left in between. CDR3 length equals 12 residues. This CDR3 is CAWNEVTGELFF. Here the CDR3 DNA reads TGTGCCTGGAATGAGGTAACCGGGGAGCTGTTTTTT.

The chain is built from TRBV7-2 and TRBJ2-7; D might be TRBD2 (5 bases). The CDR3 length is 14 residues. V was shortened by 3 bases and J by 5 bases, with 14 bases between the two germline ends. Per germline, CDR1 SGHTA and CDR2 FQGNSA. The CDR3 is CASSFGVFMDEQYF. The CDR3 coding sequence is TGTGCCAGCAGCTTCGGGGTGTTTATGGACGAGCAGTACTTC.

The rearrangement links TRBV19 to TRBJ2-4, with TRBD2 matching over 9 bases. V shed 3 bases, J shed 4 bases, and the junction held 7 bases outside the gene matches. This CDR3 is built from 16 residues. CDR1 is LNHDA and CDR2 is SQIVND in the germline V gene (reference sequence). The CDR3 DNA sequence: TGTGCCAGTAGTATTCCTGGCGGGGGGGCAAAAAACATTCAGTACTTC. It codes for CASSIPGGGAKNIQYF.

This clone was counted only a few times. V gene TRBV19 combines with J gene TRBJ1-2, with D possibly being TRBD1 (5 bases). V dropped 5 bases and J dropped 2 bases, with 15 bases sitting between them. The V gene's germline CDR1 is LNHDA and CDR2 SQIVND (reference sequence). The CDR3 runs 15 residues. CDR3 sequence: CASSLPGQGNYGYTF. CDR3 nucleotides: TGTGCCAGTAGTCTCCCCGGCCAGGGCAACTATGGCTACACCTTC.

This clone was recorded only once. This sequence joins TRBV5-6 and TRBJ2-5; D not certain. Germline-derived CDR1 and CDR2 are SGHDT and YYEEEE. CDR3 length equals 15 residues. V lost 1 base, J lost 1 base, and 11 bases lay in between. The CDR3 spells CASSLLGPVQETQYF. DNA for the CDR3: TGTGCCAGCAGCTTGCTGGGTCCGGTCCAAGAGACCCAGTACTTC. The entire variable domain, with the rest obtained from reference TRBV5-6 and TRBJ2-5, is as follows: DAGVTQSPTHLIKTRGQQVTLRCSPKSGHDTVSWYQQALGQGPQFIFQYYEEEERQRGNFPDRFSGHQFPNYSSELNVNALLLGDSALYLCASSLLGPVQETQYFGPGTRLLVL.

The gene calls are TRBV6-6 and TRBJ2-3, with D perhaps TRBD1 or TRBD2 (5 bases each). V lost 7 bases, J lost 4 bases, and 12 bases lay in between. CDR1 and CDR2 from the germline V gene are MNHNY and SVGAGI (reference sequence). The CDR3 covers 13 residues. The CDR3 DNA reads as TGTGCCAGCACTTTAGTGGGGGCAGATACGCAGTATTTT. Protein: CASTLVGADTQYF.

This clone showed up just once. The rearrangement joins TRBV11-2 to TRBJ2-1; D possibly corresponds to TRBD2 (5 bases). V was trimmed by 0 bases and J by 7 bases, leaving 16 bases between them. This CDR3 contains 16 residues. Per germline, CDR1 SGHAT and CDR2 FQNNGV. The CDR3 loop is CASSLDRTSVRNEQFF. CDR3 nucleotide sequence: TGTGCCAGCAGCTTAGATAGAACTAGTGTGCGGAATGAGCAGTTCTTC.

The chain couples TRBV28 to TRBJ2-5; 7 bases are shared with TRBD1. Trimming at V came to 5 bases and at J to 2 bases, leaving 5 bases not matched to a gene. Germline V gene sequence: CDR1 MDHEN, CDR2 SYDVKM. This CDR3 contains 14 residues. In nucleotides, the CDR3 is TGTGCCAGCAGTACCCGACAGGGTCAAGAGACCCAGTACTTC. Residues: CASSTRQGQETQYF. The whole variable domain, filled in from reference TRBV28 and TRBJ2-5, reads DVKVTQSSRYLVKRTGEKVFLECVQDMDHENMFWYRQDPGLGLRLIYFSYDVKMKEKGDIPEGYSVSREKKERFSLILESASTNQTSMYLCASSTRQGQETQYFGPGTRLLVL.

This clone came up once. J is TRBJ1-4 and V is TRBV4-3; tentative D call: TRBD1 (5 bases). From germline, CDR1 is LGHNA and CDR2 YSLEER. The CDR3 covers 16 residues. Between the trimmed V and J ends, which lost 0 bases and 6 bases, there was a span of 14 bases. CDR3 region: CASSQDWGSGDEKLFF. In nucleotides, the CDR3 is TGCGCCAGCAGCCAAGATTGGGGATCGGGGGATGAAAAACTGTTTTTT.